Below, 20 T cell receptor beta chains from the same sample are listed, as sequenced in a study of cytomegalovirus exposure and HLA in healthy donors. Produced via immunoSEQ multiplex PCR; TCRdb's table is partial and in-frame only. The table records about 260,000 clones, roughly 87% of them present only once. Sequenced input: PBMCs. The receptors shown here come from a woman aged 25-40 years in good health and CMV-seronegative.

The genes are TRBV27 and TRBJ2-2; 8 bases map to TRBD1. The CDR3 has 15 amino acids. The V gene end was trimmed by 6 bases and the J gene end by 4 bases; junction bases not matched to a gene: 7. Germline values: CDR1 MNHEY, CDR2 SMNVEV (reference sequence). CDR3: CASRPQGVVTGELFF. DNA for the CDR3: TGTGCCAGCAGGCCACAGGGGGTAGTCACCGGGGAGCTGTTTTTT.

This clone was counted once. The chain has TRBV25-1 and TRBJ2-2; 10 bases agree with TRBD1. Trimming removed 2 bases from V and 7 bases from J; junction bases left unmatched: 4. This CDR3 contains 15 residues. CDR1 MGHDK and CDR2 SYGVNS come from the germline V gene. As DNA, the CDR3 is TGTGCCAGCAGTGAAACGGGACAGGGGTTCGGGGAGCTGTTTTTT. This translates into CASSETGQGFGELFF.

The gene calls are TRBV28 and TRBJ2-7, with TRBD1 as a possible D gene (6 bases). The CDR3 has 14 amino acids. Germline lookup yields CDR1 MDHEN and CDR2 SYDVKM. The ends were cut back, 3 bases at V and 5 bases at J, with 14 bases in the middle. CDR3 in DNA: TGTGCCAGCAGTTTCCAGCAGGGGCGGCACGAGCAGTACTTC. It encodes CASSFQQGRHEQYF.

This clone was seen more than once but under ten times. The V and J genes are TRBV27 and TRBJ2-7; 7 bases are shared with TRBD1. This CDR3 contains 15 residues. Per germline, CDR1 MNHEY and CDR2 SMNVEV (reference sequence). V lost 0 bases, J lost 2 bases, and 4 bases stayed unmatched. Here the CDR3 DNA reads TGTGCCAGCAGTTTATCGCGACAGGGACCCTACGAGCAGTACTTC. This encodes CASSLSRQGPYEQYF.

The gene calls are TRBV5-4 and TRBJ2-2, with D possibly TRBD1 on 5 matching bases. V was cut by 0 bases and J by 0 bases, with 9 bases left in between. CDR3 length: 16 residues. Germline-derived CDR1 and CDR2 are SGHNT and YYREEE (reference sequence). The CDR3 loop reads CASSLGGASNTGELFF. CDR3 DNA: TGTGCCAGCAGCTTGGGTGGGGCTTCGAACACCGGGGAGCTGTTTTTT.

This clone appeared a single time. The chain links TRBV27 to TRBJ2-3; D is uncertain. The CDR3 is 16 residues long. CDR1 is MNHEY and CDR2 is SMNVEV in the germline V gene (reference sequence). The V and J ends lost 7 bases and 0 bases respectively, with 17 bases between them. This CDR3 is CASIPFQAGSTDTQYF. CDR3 DNA sequence: TGTGCCAGCATCCCCTTTCAGGCAGGCAGCACAGATACGCAGTATTTT.

This clone was seen a single time. The V call is TRBV7-9, the J call TRBJ2-1, with TRBD1 matching over 7 bases. This CDR3 contains 11 residues. Per the germline V gene, CDR1 is SEHNR and CDR2 is FQNEAQ (reference sequence). J gave up 12 bases and V 1 base, and 0 bases lay outside the gene matches. CDR3 region: CASSLGQGQFF. DNA of the CDR3: TGTGCCAGCAGCTTAGGACAGGGGCAGTTCTTC.

The chain links TRBV6-4 to TRBJ2-7; 7 nucleotides match TRBD2. Looked up from germline, CDR1 is MRHNA and CDR2 is SNTAGT. The CDR3 is 17 residues long. The trim removed 0 bases at V and 2 bases at J, leaving 10 bases unmatched. The CDR3 reads CASSDSGGRAHPYEQYF. CDR3 in DNA: TGTGCCAGCAGTGACTCAGGAGGGAGGGCCCACCCCTACGAGCAGTACTTC.

This clone occurred once. The chain recombines TRBV10-2 with TRBJ2-7; D is possibly TRBD1 (6 bases). V gave up 6 bases and J gave up 1 base, with 10 bases separating them. The CDR3 extends over 13 amino acids. Germline V lookup: CDR1 WSHSY, CDR2 SAAADI. This CDR3 is CASSVTGSYEQYF. In DNA form, the CDR3 reads TGCGCCAGCAGCGTGACAGGTTCCTACGAGCAGTACTTC.

The chain joins TRBV4-1 to TRBJ1-4, with 10 nucleotides matching TRBD1. Per germline, CDR1 MGHRA and CDR2 YSYEKL. This CDR3 is built from 17 residues. V lost 0 bases and J lost 8; bases outside the gene matches: 9. The CDR3 coding sequence is TGCGCCAGCAGCCAAGAACCCGTAGGGACAGGGGAAGAAAAACTGTTTTTT. Translation: CASSQEPVGTGEEKLFF.

This chain connects TRBV2 to TRBJ2-5; D not certain. Germline CDR1 is SNHLY and CDR2 is FYNNEI. CDR3 length equals 12 residues. V was cut by 4 bases and J by 4 bases, with 7 bases left in between. The CDR3 reads CASSAVGETQYF. DNA of the CDR3: TGTGCCAGCAGTGCGGTCGGAGAGACCCAGTACTTC.

This chain connects TRBV18 to TRBJ2-3; D is undetermined. Trimming cost V 6 bases and J 5 bases, with 9 bases left between them. This CDR3 region has 12 residues. Germline lookup yields CDR1 KGHSH and CDR2 LQKENI. For the CDR3, the DNA is TGTGCCAGCTCCCCTACAAGAGATACGCAGTATTTT. As protein: CASSPTRDTQYF.

The chain links TRBV11-3 to TRBJ1-2; TRBD1 might be the D (5 bases). The V and J ends lost 0 bases and 6 bases respectively, with 20 bases between them. CDR1 and CDR2 (germline): SGHNT, YENEEA. The CDR3 spans 17 residues. CDR3: CASSLDRIGQGKNGYTF. Here the CDR3 DNA reads TGTGCCAGCAGCTTAGATCGTATCGGGCAGGGTAAAAATGGCTACACCTTC. Together with reference TRBV11-3 and TRBJ1-2, the CDR3 gives the full variable domain: EAGVVQSPRYKIIEKKQPVAFWCNPISGHNTLYWYLQNLGQGPELLIRYENEEAVDDSQLPKDRFSAERLKGVDSTLKIQPAELGDSAVYLCASSLDRIGQGKNGYTFGSGTRLTVV.

This clone is a singleton in its sample. The V and J genes are TRBV28 and TRBJ2-2; D remains ambiguous. The CDR3 runs 13 residues. Germline V gene data show CDR1 as MDHEN and CDR2 as SYDVKM. The V gene lost 1 base and the J gene lost 4 bases, with 4 bases spanning the gap. The CDR3 reads CASSLSSTGELFF. CDR3 coding DNA: TGTGCCAGCAGTTTATCGTCCACCGGGGAGCTGTTTTTT.

Only one count was recorded for this clone. The rearrangement uses TRBV28 and TRBJ2-1, with 14 bases lining up with TRBD2. This CDR3 region has 14 residues. J was trimmed by 9 bases and V by 6 bases; bases with no gene match: 4. Germline assignment: CDR1 MDHEN and CDR2 SYDVKM. The CDR3 reads CASRLGTSGGEQFF. CDR3 nucleotides: TGTGCCAGCAGATTAGGGACTAGCGGGGGTGAGCAGTTCTTC.

The chain carries TRBV9 and TRBJ2-1; 12 bases are shared with TRBD2. V dropped 3 bases and J dropped 6; count of bases not matched to a gene: 7. The CDR3 spans 16 residues. CDR1 is SGDLS, CDR2 YYNGEE, per germline. CDR3 sequence reads: CASSGTGTSGSNEQFF. DNA of the CDR3: TGTGCCAGCAGCGGAACCGGGACTAGCGGGTCCAATGAGCAGTTCTTC.

The chain links TRBV7-9 to TRBJ1-2; maybe TRBD1 (5 bases). CDR1 and CDR2 (germline): SEHNR, FQNEAQ (reference sequence). Trimming took 4 bases from V and 1 from J, leaving 13 bases between them. CDR3 length: 15 amino acids. The CDR3 nucleotides read TGTGCCAGCAGCTCAATCAATCAGGGTAACTATGGCTACACCTTC. The encoded protein is CASSSINQGNYGYTF.

The gene calls are TRBV27 and TRBJ2-7; D gene uncertain. In germline, CDR1 is MNHEY, CDR2 SMNVEV (reference sequence). CDR3 length equals 15 residues. V was shortened by 0 bases and J by 7 bases, with 16 bases between the two germline ends. CDR3 region: CASSLSASLPREQYF. The CDR3 region has the DNA TGTGCCAGCAGTTTATCGGCCAGTCTGCCTAGGGAGCAGTACTTC.

The DNA of the CDR3 is TGTGCCAGCAGTTTACGCCAGGAACCCTCCTACGAGCAGTACTTC. It translates to CASSLRQEPSYEQYF. The chain joins TRBV28 to TRBJ2-7; D ambiguous. This CDR3 region has 15 residues. Deletions cut 2 bases from V and 0 bases from J, with 11 bases between. Germline CDR1 is MDHEN and CDR2 is SYDVKM.

The V call is TRBV30, the J call TRBJ2-1; possibly TRBD1 for D (6 bases). This CDR3 is built from 12 residues. Trimming left V 0 bases short and J 10 bases short, with 10 bases between. Germline loops: CDR1 GTSNPN, CDR2 SVGIG (reference sequence). The CDR3 loop is CAWSVGAGEQFF. The CDR3 DNA sequence: TGTGCCTGGAGTGTGGGGGCTGGAGAGCAGTTCTTC.